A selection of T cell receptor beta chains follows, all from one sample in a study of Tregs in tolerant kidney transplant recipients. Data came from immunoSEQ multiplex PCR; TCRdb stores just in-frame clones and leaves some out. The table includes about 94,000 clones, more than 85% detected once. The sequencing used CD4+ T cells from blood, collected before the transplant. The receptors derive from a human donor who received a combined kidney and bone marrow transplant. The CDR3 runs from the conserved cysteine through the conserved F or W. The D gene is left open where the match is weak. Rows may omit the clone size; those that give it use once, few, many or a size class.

CDR3: CASSRKTVPNTGELFF
DNA: TGTGCCAGCTCACGAAAAACAGTACCGAACACCGGGGAGCTGTTTTTT
size: .
J: TRBJ2-2
V: TRBV18
D: .

CDR3: CASSPPGQGNSPLHF
DNA: TGTGCCAGCAGCCCCCCTGGACAGGGGAATTCCCCCCTCCACTTT
size: .
J: TRBJ1-6
V: TRBV28
D: TRBD1

CDR3: CASSLTGVTGELFF
DNA: TGTGCCAGCAGCCTGACAGGGGTCACCGGGGAGCTGTTTTTT
size: .
J: TRBJ2-2
V: TRBV11-2
D: TRBD1

CDR3: CASSSGANYGYTF
DNA: TGTGCCAGCAGCTCTGGGGCGAACTATGGCTACACCTTC
size: .
J: TRBJ1-2
V: TRBV7-8
D: .

CDR3: CASSIQETQYF
DNA: TGTGCCAGCAGCATACAAGAGACCCAGTACTTC
size: once
J: TRBJ2-5
V: TRBV7-2
D: .

CDR3: CSVVRTGGNEQFF
DNA: TGCAGCGTTGTAAGGACAGGGGGCAATGAGCAGTTCTTC
size: .
J: TRBJ2-1
V: TRBV29-1
D: TRBD1

CDR3: CAWTQGQFSYEQYF
DNA: TGTGCCTGGACCCAGGGACAGTTCTCCTACGAGCAGTACTTC
size: once
J: TRBJ2-7
V: TRBV30
D: TRBD1

CDR3: CASSLELLALNTGELFF
DNA: TGTGCCAGCAGCTTAGAGCTTCTAGCCTTAAACACCGGGGAGCTGTTTTTT
size: .
J: TRBJ2-2
V: TRBV11-2
D: .

CDR3: CASSLSGARGYTF
DNA: TGTGCCAGCAGCTTGTCAGGGGCTCGCGGCTACACCTTC
size: .
J: TRBJ1-2
V: TRBV7-2
D: .

CDR3: CASSLEGPGGNSYEQYF
DNA: TGCGCCAGCAGTCTCGAGGGCCCCGGAGGTAACTCCTACGAGCAGTACTTC
size: .
J: TRBJ2-7
V: TRBV10-1
D: .

CDR3: CASSGQRGPNANTGELFF
DNA: TGTGCCAGCAGCGGACAGCGGGGGCCGAACGCGAACACCGGGGAGCTGTTTTTT
size: .
J: TRBJ2-2
V: TRBV4-2
D: TRBD2

CDR3: CASSKDSLIPYEQYF
DNA: TGTGCCAGCAGTAAGGACAGCCTCATCCCCTACGAGCAGTACTTC
size: .
J: TRBJ2-7
V: TRBV28
D: .

CDR3: CSVEGTGSNYGYTF
DNA: TGCAGCGTTGAGGGGACAGGTTCTAACTATGGCTACACCTTC
size: .
J: TRBJ1-2
V: TRBV29-1
D: TRBD1

CDR3: CASSTIAGLLEQYF
DNA: TGTGCCAGCAGCACGATAGCGGGTTTACTCGAGCAGTACTTC
size: .
J: TRBJ2-7
V: TRBV7-2
D: TRBD2